Detailed here is one TCR beta chain. Its cognate antigen is unknown. This sample was taken from a study of cytomegalovirus exposure and HLA in healthy donors. General observations from the study: Common viral pathogens were later found to be apparently linked to several of the most significant clusters. In a later analysis, at a false discovery rate of 0.05, some 15,000 TCR beta sequences were associated with HLA alleles. The authors confirmed in vitro that a few CMV-associated chains were specific for CMV antigens. According to a later analysis, most TCR beta chains associated with CMV appeared HLA-restricted.

13 Jbeta primers and 60 Vbeta primers were used for the PCR. Clones were sequenced by immunoSEQ multiplex PCR, and TCRdb holds only the in-frame ones, with some missing. The sample has fewer than 80,000 clones; less than 80% are singletons. Germline V gene data show CDR1 as SGHTA and CDR2 as FQGNSA. Trimming pared 5 bases from V and 5 bases from J, leaving 9 bases between. The length of the CDR3 is 13 residues. The gene calls are TRBV7-2 and TRBJ1-4; D might be TRBD1 (6 bases). What was sequenced was PBMCs. The source of this sequence is a woman aged 50 to 60 in good health and CMV-seropositive. CDR3 in DNA: TGTGCCAGCAGCAAAGACAGGAATGAAAAACTGTTTTTT. It specifies CASSKDRNEKLFF.